The entry that follows covers one T cell receptor beta chain sequence. No antigen is known for it. The data are from a study of shared clonotypes between healthy human individuals. Study results and caveats: Sequencing depth was expected to affect clonotype sharing among donors.

Original analysis: There were no quality scores in the junction-only immunoSEQ sequences, so filtering differed. Profiled with immunoSEQ multiplex PCR; TCRdb holds only in-frame clones, not every one. V, J and clone size are those of that table, while D and trimming were read from the DNA. Of 1 million to 1.2 million clones in the sample, approximately 77% are singletons; the top ten hold about 0.89%. This receptor was taken from a man between 18 and 29 years old in good health. Some clones in this sample may be carry-over from other donors' samples. Sequenced input: memory CD4+ T cells from PBMCs. Described subset: CD45RA-negative fraction.

The CDR3 DNA reads TGTGCCAGCAGACCCAGGGGGCATGGCACTGAAGCTTTCTTT. Protein product: CASRPRGHGTEAFF. V and J are TRBV27 and TRBJ1-1, with 8 bases identical to TRBD1. The CDR3 is made up of 14 amino acids. Germline trimming cut 6 bases from V and 4 bases from J; bases unmatched to any gene: 7. The germline V gene encodes CDR1 MNHEY and CDR2 SMNVEV (reference sequence).